The 22 T cell receptor beta chains below come from one sample, sequenced in a study of cytomegalovirus exposure and HLA in healthy donors. In the PCR, 60 Vbeta and 13 Jbeta primers were used. Here immunoSEQ multiplex PCR was the method, and the copy in TCRdb shows in-frame clones only, minus some. The sample consists of about 140,000 clones, around 80% of them appearing once. Sample: PBMCs. These receptors all come from a woman between 45 and 60 years old in good health and CMV-seropositive.

This rearrangement joins TRBV7-2 to TRBJ2-7, with 7 bases identical to TRBD1. The J segment lost 3 bases and the V segment lost 4 bases, leaving 12 bases of the junction unmatched. Germline values: CDR1 SGHTA, CDR2 FQGNSA. CDR3 length: 16 residues. CDR3 DNA: TGTGCCAGCAGCTCCCCACGGCAGGGGGTTAACTACGAGCAGTACTTC. Protein sequence: CASSSPRQGVNYEQYF.

The chain is built from TRBV9 and TRBJ2-5, with 7 nucleotides matching TRBD2. The J segment lost 0 bases and the V segment lost 4 bases, leaving 6 bases of the junction unmatched. From germline, CDR1 is SGDLS and CDR2 YYNGEE. This CDR3 comprises 15 residues. The CDR3 is CASSPRGVYQETQYF. DNA of the CDR3: TGTGCCAGCAGCCCCCGGGGGGTGTACCAAGAGACCCAGTACTTC.

The chain couples TRBV19 to TRBJ1-1; D uncertain. Per the germline V gene, CDR1 is LNHDA and CDR2 is SQIVND (reference sequence). V was clipped by 4 bases and J by 7 bases, with 10 bases between them. The CDR3 spans 12 residues. CDR3 sequence reads: CASSTWAGEAFF. The CDR3 DNA reads as TGTGCCAGTAGTACGTGGGCAGGTGAAGCTTTCTTT.

This clone has a handful of counts. V and J are TRBV5-5 and TRBJ2-2, with D hard to call. CDR1 is SGHKS, CDR2 YYEKEE, per germline (reference sequence). There are 13 residues in the CDR3. Trimming removed 2 bases at V and 2 bases at J, with 4 bases between. The CDR3 DNA sequence: TGTGCCAGCAGCTTTCTTAACACCGGGGAGCTGTTTTTT. Protein sequence: CASSFLNTGELFF.

The chain has TRBV2 and TRBJ2-5; 9 bases match TRBD2. Trimming removed 4 bases from V and 5 bases from J; junction bases left unmatched: 8. The germline V gene encodes CDR1 SNHLY and CDR2 FYNNEI. The CDR3 sequence is 15 residues long. Here the CDR3 reads CASSAERGVVETQYF. The CDR3 nucleotides read TGTGCCAGCAGTGCAGAGCGGGGGGTGGTGGAGACCCAGTACTTC. The complete variable domain, with remaining parts taken from reference TRBV2 and TRBJ2-5, reads EPEVTQTPSHQVTQMGQEVILRCVPISNHLYFYWYRQILGQKVEFLVSFYNNEISEKSEIFDDQFSVERPDGSNFTLKIRSTKLEDSAMYFCASSAERGVVETQYFGPGTRLLVL.

The gene calls are TRBV7-9 and TRBJ1-2; 8 bases are a match to TRBD1. V lost 6 bases, J lost 0 bases, and 9 bases stayed unmatched. Germline-derived CDR1 and CDR2 are SEHNR and FQNEAQ (reference sequence). This CDR3 contains 16 residues. The CDR3 nucleotides are TGTGCCAGCAGTCATACCGGGACAGGATCTAACTATGGCTACACCTTC. As protein: CASSHTGTGSNYGYTF.

This clone was observed a few times. This chain connects TRBV7-3 to TRBJ2-3, with D unresolved. V shed 5 bases and J shed 2 bases, with 14 bases lying between them. Germline CDR1 SGHTA, CDR2 FQGTGA. CDR3 size: 15 residues. CDR3 loop: CASSPSGANTDTQYF. The CDR3 nucleotides are TGTGCCAGCAGCCCGTCCGGAGCCAACACAGATACGCAGTATTTT.

This clone was seen ten or more times. The genes are TRBV19 and TRBJ2-3; 7 bases fit TRBD2. The CDR3 loop spans 16 amino acids. The germline gives CDR1 LNHDA, CDR2 SQIVND (reference sequence). V trimming: 3 bases; J trimming: 0 bases; junction bases outside the gene matches: 6. The CDR3, as DNA: TGTGCCAGTAGTATGAGGCCTAGCGGTAGCACAGATACGCAGTATTTT. Encoded protein: CASSMRPSGSTDTQYF.

This clone occurred a few times. The V and J genes are TRBV7-9 and TRBJ2-7; D is uncertain. Trimming cost V 5 bases and J 2 bases, with 10 bases left between them. There are 13 residues in the CDR3. Germline values: CDR1 SEHNR, CDR2 FQNEAQ (reference sequence). CDR3 region: CASSPRDTYEQYF. The CDR3 DNA is TGTGCCAGCAGCCCCAGAGACACCTACGAGCAGTACTTC.

This clone showed up just once. This sample includes further DNA sequences coding for the same CDR3. This chain connects TRBV5-1 to TRBJ2-5, with TRBD2 as a possible D gene (7 bases). Germline CDR1 SGHRS, CDR2 YFSETQ. The CDR3 covers 14 residues. Trimming removed 0 bases at V and 5 bases at J, with 11 bases between. The CDR3 DNA is TGCGCCAGCAGCTTGGAGGGGGGAGGGGAGACCCAGTACTTC. The encoded protein is CASSLEGGGETQYF.

The chain joins TRBV27 to TRBJ2-1, with 7 bases fitting TRBD2. Germline trimming cut 5 bases from V and 9 bases from J; bases unmatched to any gene: 16. CDR1 and CDR2 (germline): MNHEY, SMNVEV (reference sequence). This CDR3 comprises 16 residues. Here the CDR3 DNA reads TGTGCCAGCAGTACGGGGTGGGGGGGGACTCGTGGTGAGCAGTTCTTC. It translates to CASSTGWGGTRGEQFF.

The chain carries TRBV6-1 and TRBJ2-2; tentatively, D is TRBD2 (6 bases). This CDR3 is built from 13 residues. V lost 8 bases and J 7 bases, leaving 14 bases between the germline ends. Germline CDR1 reads MNHNS; CDR2 reads SASEGT. The CDR3 is CASPGGKIGELFF. The DNA of the CDR3 is TGTGCCAGCCCCGGAGGGAAGATCGGGGAGCTGTTTTTT.

V gene TRBV9 combines with J gene TRBJ1-4; perhaps TRBD1 as D (5 bases). The V gene's germline CDR1 is SGDLS and CDR2 YYNGEE. The V gene lost 4 bases and the J gene lost 6 bases, with 13 bases spanning the gap. The CDR3 consists of 14 residues. The CDR3 nucleotides are TGTGCCAGCAGCTGGGGCAGAGCCGATGAAAAACTGTTTTTT. Encoded protein: CASSWGRADEKLFF.

V gene TRBV7-9 combines with J gene TRBJ2-5; TRBD2 matches at 7 bases. Germline V gives CDR1 SEHNR, CDR2 FQNEAQ (reference sequence). After removal of 5 bases from V and 5 bases from J, the junction contained 11 bases not matched to a gene. CDR3 length: 15 residues. The CDR3 spells CASSPTGRGWETQYF. The CDR3, as DNA: TGTGCCAGCAGCCCCACCGGGCGGGGGTGGGAGACCCAGTACTTC.

This clone was seen only a few times. V gene TRBV11-3 combines with J gene TRBJ2-2; unclear D gene. Trimming removed 1 base from V and 6 bases from J, with 15 bases in between. This CDR3 contains 16 residues. Germline CDR1 and CDR2: SGHNT and YENEEA. This CDR3 is CASSLGFGRQAGELFF. CDR3 DNA sequence: TGTGCCAGCAGCTTAGGATTTGGTCGGCAGGCCGGGGAGCTGTTTTTT. Full variable domain (outside the CDR3, taken from reference TRBV11-3 and TRBJ2-2): EAGVVQSPRYKIIEKKQPVAFWCNPISGHNTLYWYLQNLGQGPELLIRYENEEAVDDSQLPKDRFSAERLKGVDSTLKIQPAELGDSAVYLCASSLGFGRQAGELFFGEGSRLTVL.

The chain couples TRBV2 to TRBJ2-2, with D maybe TRBD2 (5 bases). V was trimmed by 7 bases and J by 3 bases, leaving 12 bases between them. The CDR3 extends over 14 amino acids. Germline V gene sequence: CDR1 SNHLY, CDR2 FYNNEI. The chain's CDR3 is CASKAGTYTGELFF. In DNA, the CDR3 is TGTGCCAGCAAGGCGGGCACTTACACCGGGGAGCTGTTTTTT.

The chain has TRBV5-6 and TRBJ2-1; 13 nucleotides agree with TRBD2. CDR1 is SGHDT, CDR2 YYEEEE, per germline. There are 16 residues in the CDR3. After removal of 4 bases from V and 8 bases from J, the junction contained 9 bases not matched to a gene. CDR3 DNA sequence: TGTGCCAGCAGCGTCCCTACTAGCGGGGGGGCAGATGAGCAGTTCTTC. It specifies CASSVPTSGGADEQFF.

Ten or more counts support this clone. The V call is TRBV5-6, the J call TRBJ2-7; 8 nucleotides agree with TRBD1. Per germline, CDR1 SGHDT and CDR2 YYEEEE. The V segment lost 6 bases and the J segment 5 bases; nucleotides outside the gene matches: 4. CDR3 length: 12 residues. The CDR3 coding sequence is TGTGCCAGCACCGGACAGGGTAACGAGCAGTACTTC. Translating gives CASTGQGNEQYF. Combining the CDR3 with reference TRBV5-6 and TRBJ2-7 gives the whole variable domain DAGVTQSPTHLIKTRGQQVTLRCSPKSGHDTVSWYQQALGQGPQFIFQYYEEEERQRGNFPDRFSGHQFPNYSSELNVNALLLGDSALYLCASTGQGNEQYFGPGTRLTVT.

The chain is built from TRBV7-2 and TRBJ2-7, with D possibly matching TRBD2 (5 bases). V was cut by 0 bases and J by 7 bases, with 13 bases left in between. Germline CDR1 and CDR2: SGHTA and FQGNSA. CDR3 length: 14 amino acids. CDR3 in amino acids: CASSLAGSPGEQYF. The CDR3 bases are TGTGCCAGCAGCTTAGCGGGGTCCCCGGGGGAGCAGTACTTC. Full variable domain (outside the CDR3, taken from reference TRBV7-2 and TRBJ2-7): GAGVSQSPSNKVTEKGKDVELRCDPISGHTALYWYRQSLGQGLEFLIYFQGNSAPDKSGLPSDRFSAERTGGSVSTLTIQRTQQEDSAVYLCASSLAGSPGEQYFGPGTRLTVT.

The gene calls are TRBV5-1 and TRBJ1-2, with a tentative D call TRBD1 (5 bases). CDR3 length equals 14 residues. CDR1 is SGHRS and CDR2 is YFSETQ in the germline V gene. V was trimmed by 3 bases and J by 0 bases, leaving 9 bases between them. This CDR3 is CASSSSGANYGYTF. The CDR3 coding sequence is TGCGCCAGCAGCTCATCGGGGGCTAACTATGGCTACACCTTC. Based on the CDR3 plus reference TRBV5-1 and TRBJ1-2, the full variable domain is KAGVTQTPRYLIKTRGQQVTLSCSPISGHRSVSWYQQTPGQGLQFLFEYFSETQRNKGNFPGRFSGRQFSNSRSEMNVSTLELGDSALYLCASSSSGANYGYTFGSGTRLTVV.

The J gene is TRBJ2-7, the V gene TRBV7-2, with D tentatively TRBD1 (6 bases). Germline V gene lookup returns CDR1 SGHTA and CDR2 FQGNSA. CDR3 length equals 14 residues. V lost 6 bases and J 2 bases, leaving 14 bases between the germline ends. CDR3 sequence (DNA): TGTGCCAGCAGTCCGGAGTGGGGGCCCTACGAGCAGTACTTC. This translates into CASSPEWGPYEQYF.

The genes are TRBV5-1 and TRBJ2-5; D perhaps matches TRBD1 (5 bases). V was shortened by 1 base and J by 4 bases, with 11 bases between the two germline ends. CDR1 SGHRS and CDR2 YFSETQ come from the germline V gene. The CDR3 covers 14 residues. The DNA of the CDR3 is TGCGCCAGCAGCTTGAGGTTTCAGGGAGAGACCCAGTACTTC. Residues: CASSLRFQGETQYF.